Shown below are 25 T cell receptor beta chains from a single sample sequenced in a study of cytomegalovirus exposure and HLA in healthy donors. The PCR ran on 60 Vbeta and 13 Jbeta primers. TCRdb's table, derived via immunoSEQ multiplex PCR, lists solely in-frame clones and lacks some. The sample consists of some 150,000 clones, under 10% of them appearing once. Sequenced sample: PBMCs. Receptor source: a woman in her 40s in good health and CMV-seropositive.

This clone was counted between two and nine times. This rearrangement joins TRBV6-1 to TRBJ2-5; 7 bases are a match to TRBD2. Germline loops: CDR1 MNHNS, CDR2 SASEGT. This CDR3 is 15 amino acids long. V shed 8 bases and J 2 bases; nucleotides not matched to a gene: 11. The CDR3 here is CASQLLGREQETQYF. The CDR3 DNA sequence: TGTGCCAGCCAATTGTTGGGGAGGGAACAAGAGACCCAGTACTTC.

This chain links TRBV11-2 with TRBJ2-3; D is ambiguous. CDR3 size: 13 residues. Germline loops: CDR1 SGHAT, CDR2 FQNNGV. V lost 0 bases, J lost 6 bases, and 7 bases lay in between. CDR3 sequence: CASSLDLTDTQYF. The CDR3 DNA is TGTGCCAGCAGCTTAGATCTAACCGATACGCAGTATTTT.

The sample holds a few counts of this clone. The rearrangement links TRBV7-2 to TRBJ1-5; 8 nucleotides align to TRBD1. Germline values: CDR1 SGHTA, CDR2 FQGNSA. V gave up 4 bases and J gave up 6 bases; unmatched junction bases: 8. The CDR3 is 15 residues long. CDR3 in amino acids: CASSSRTGGGQPQHF. The CDR3 nucleotides read TGTGCCAGCAGCTCGAGAACAGGGGGAGGTCAGCCCCAGCATTTT.

This clone was seen a handful of times. The chain couples TRBV10-3 to TRBJ2-2; 8 bases line up with TRBD1. CDR3 length: 16 residues. CDR1 and CDR2 from the germline V gene are ENHRY and SYGVKD. V dropped 0 bases and J dropped 4; count of bases not matched to a gene: 4. In DNA form, the CDR3 reads TGTGCCATCAGTGAGTCGTGGCAGGGGGCCACCGGGGAGCTGTTTTTT. Amino acids: CAISESWQGATGELFF.

This clone has only a few counts. The gene calls are TRBV5-1 and TRBJ1-2, with no clear D. The CDR3 contains 13 residues. Germline CDR1 SGHRS, CDR2 YFSETQ. Trimming took off 4 bases at V and 3 bases at J, with 10 bases between the two ends. The CDR3 bases are TGCGCCAGCAGCCACCTCCAGGACTATGGCTACACCTTC. Protein: CASSHLQDYGYTF.

This clone showed up just a few times. The rearrangement uses TRBV7-9 and TRBJ2-1, with D uncertain. Germline-derived CDR1 and CDR2 are SEHNR and FQNEAQ (reference sequence). Trimming shortened V by 2 bases and J by 11 bases, and 13 bases separated the two germline ends. The CDR3 is 13 amino acids. CDR3 residues: CASSLRGGDQQFF. DNA for the CDR3: TGTGCCAGCAGCTTAAGAGGTGGAGACCAGCAGTTCTTC.

Details on this clone: Relative to the germline gene, one junction end is altered; a read error may explain this. Other DNA sequences in this specimen translate into the identical CDR3. The chain joins TRBV6-5 to TRBJ1-4; D might be TRBD1 (6 bases). CDR3 length equals 16 residues. The germline CDR1 and CDR2 sequences are MNHEY and SVGAGI. In nucleotides, the CDR3 is TGTGCCAGCAGCTACTTGGCAGGGGCGGTGGTAGAAAAACTGTTTTTT. It specifies CASSYLAGAVVEKLFF.

This clone has only a few counts. The same CDR3 also results from other DNA sequences found in this sample. The rearrangement links TRBV19 to TRBJ1-5; 8 positions match TRBD1. Trimming cost V 5 bases and J 7 bases; bases outside gene matches: 4. In germline, CDR1 is LNHDA, CDR2 SQIVND (reference sequence). CDR3 size: 13 residues. Written as DNA, the CDR3 is TGTGCCAGTAGTGACAGGGGTGGACAGCCCCAGCATTTT. This gives the protein CASSDRGGQPQHF.

The V call is TRBV7-2, the J call TRBJ2-7; TRBD1 is a possible D gene (5 bases). Germline assignment: CDR1 SGHTA and CDR2 FQGNSA. Trimming shortened V by 7 bases and J by 1 base, and 14 bases separated the two germline ends. This CDR3 region has 14 residues. The CDR3 DNA is TGTGCCAGCACCTCGACAAGGGGATCCTACGAGCAGTACTTC. Translated: CASTSTRGSYEQYF.

This clone was seen a handful of times. The J gene is TRBJ1-3, the V gene TRBV7-9; D unclear. Germline-derived CDR1 and CDR2 are SEHNR and FQNEAQ (reference sequence). This CDR3 is 16 amino acids long. V lost 5 bases and J lost 2, with 16 bases in between. The CDR3 protein is CASSPQLYRAGNTIYF. In DNA, the CDR3 is TGTGCCAGCAGCCCACAATTGTATCGGGCTGGAAACACCATATATTTT.

CDR3 sequence (DNA): TGTGCCAGCAGGGACAGGGGGTACGAGCAGTACTTC. It is translated as CASRDRGYEQYF. The V gene is TRBV25-1, the J gene TRBJ2-7, with 10 nucleotides matching TRBD1. The germline V gene has CDR1 MGHDK and CDR2 SYGVNS. V lost 6 bases, J lost 4 bases, and 0 bases stayed unmatched. CDR3 size: 12 residues.

The chain joins TRBV11-2 to TRBJ1-4; D is unresolved. The CDR3 consists of 14 residues. V gave up 2 bases and J gave up 8 bases, with 12 bases separating them. Germline CDR1 and CDR2: SGHAT and FQNNGV. In DNA, the CDR3 is TGTGCCAGCAGCTTAAGTAGCTGGCAGGAAAAACTGTTTTTT. Amino acids: CASSLSSWQEKLFF.

This rearrangement joins TRBV5-1 to TRBJ1-2; TRBD1 agrees at 11 bases. Trimming took 4 bases from V and 5 from J; bases not matched to a gene: 4. The CDR3 has 14 residues. The V gene's germline CDR1 is SGHRS and CDR2 YFSETQ. The CDR3 sequence is CASSPGTGGYGYTF. The CDR3 nucleotides read TGCGCCAGCAGCCCGGGGACAGGGGGGTATGGCTACACCTTC.

V gene TRBV7-9 combines with J gene TRBJ2-5; D remains unclear. V was trimmed by 5 bases and J by 5 bases, leaving 9 bases between them. The CDR3 totals 12 residues. Looked up from germline, CDR1 is SEHNR and CDR2 is FQNEAQ (reference sequence). Here the CDR3 DNA reads TGTGCCAGCAGCCAGTTCGTGGAGACCCAGTACTTC. Its translation: CASSQFVETQYF.

A few counts support this clone. This chain links TRBV5-4 with TRBJ2-5, with a possible D match to TRBD1 (6 bases). V was cut by 4 bases and J by 4 bases, with 14 bases left in between. Germline V gene data show CDR1 as SGHNT and CDR2 as YYREEE (reference sequence). This CDR3 spans 14 amino acids. The CDR3: CASSPQGIGETQYF. The DNA for the CDR3 is TGTGCCAGCAGCCCTCAGGGGATCGGAGAGACCCAGTACTTC.

This clone was seen only a few times. The chain couples TRBV5-8 to TRBJ2-5, with D unresolved. Trimming cost V 3 bases and J 6 bases, with 6 bases left between them. The CDR3 covers 11 residues. The germline V gene encodes CDR1 SGHTS and CDR2 YDEGEE. The CDR3 bases are TGTGCCAGCAGCTATTTAAAGACCCAGTACTTC. Its protein is CASSYLKTQYF.

This clone was seen only a few times. The chain has TRBV2 and TRBJ1-2; D is undetermined. Germline-derived CDR1 and CDR2 are SNHLY and FYNNEI. This CDR3 is 13 amino acids long. Trimming removed 6 bases at V and 8 bases at J, with 16 bases between. The CDR3 is CASREVFGSGYTF. CDR3 DNA: TGTGCCAGCAGGGAGGTCTTCGGGTCCGGCTACACCTTC.

The chain has TRBV14 and TRBJ2-5; 7 nucleotides match TRBD1. The CDR3 length is 17 residues. The germline V gene encodes CDR1 SGHDN and CDR2 FVKESK. V shed 0 bases, J shed 0 bases, and the junction held 7 bases outside the gene matches. The CDR3 DNA follows: TGTGCCAGCAGCCAAGAAACCCCGGGACAGTACCAAGAGACCCAGTACTTC. This sequence encodes CASSQETPGQYQETQYF. Supplemented by reference TRBV14 and TRBJ2-5, the full variable domain reads EAGVTQFPSHSVIEKGQTVTLRCDPISGHDNLYWYRRVMGKEIKFLLHFVKESKQDESGMPNNRFLAERTGGTYSTLKVQPAELEDSGVYFCASSQETPGQYQETQYFGPGTRLLVL.

The table lists this clone with a few counts. V gene TRBV6-5 combines with J gene TRBJ1-4, with a possible D match to TRBD1 (6 bases). The germline V gene encodes CDR1 MNHEY and CDR2 SVGAGI. The CDR3 is 13 residues long. The ends were cut back, 8 bases at V and 6 bases at J, with 13 bases in the middle. The CDR3 DNA reads as TGTGCCAGCGGGGCAGGGGCGGATGAAAAACTGTTTTTT. Its protein product is CASGAGADEKLFF.

This clone was seen a few times. The V gene is TRBV5-5, the J gene TRBJ2-3, with TRBD2 matching 10 bases. CDR3 length: 16 residues. Germline V gives CDR1 SGHKS, CDR2 YYEKEE (reference sequence). Trimming at V came to 6 bases and at J to 2 bases, leaving 9 bases not matched to a gene. The CDR3 sequence: CASTPLAGGLTDTQYF. The CDR3 DNA reads as TGTGCCAGCACCCCATTAGCGGGGGGCCTCACAGATACGCAGTATTTT.

Details on this clone: One end of the junction fails to match germline, which may point to a read error. The rearrangement links TRBV25-1 to TRBJ1-5, with D perhaps matching TRBD1 (5 bases). CDR1 is MGHDK, CDR2 SYGVNS, per germline. The CDR3 sequence is 17 residues long. In DNA, the CDR3 is TGTGCCTGCAGTGAAGTTGGCAGGGAATTTGGAAATCAGCCCCAGCATTTT. Amino acid sequence: CACSEVGREFGNQPQHF.

This clone was picked up a small number of times. This chain uses TRBV7-2 with TRBJ2-3; the match to TRBD2 covers 8 bases. CDR3 length equals 14 residues. CDR1 and CDR2 (germline): SGHTA, FQGNSA. V was pared by 5 bases and J by 1 base, with 2 bases of the junction left unmatched. CDR3 sequence: CASSLSGGTDTQYF. CDR3 in DNA: TGTGCCAGCAGCCTTAGCGGGGGCACAGATACGCAGTATTTT.

J is TRBJ2-1 and V is TRBV6-1, with 11 nucleotides matching TRBD2. V was clipped by 7 bases and J by 4 bases; unmatched bases: 6. Germline CDR1 reads MNHNS; CDR2 reads SASEGT. CDR3 size: 15 residues. The CDR3: CASKPLAGGYNEQFF. The DNA of the CDR3 is TGTGCCAGCAAGCCGCTAGCGGGGGGTTACAATGAGCAGTTCTTC.

A few counts support this clone. The chain's CDR3 is CASSPGQYEETQYF. DNA of the CDR3: TGCGCCAGCAGCCCGGGACAGTACGAAGAGACCCAGTACTTC. The V and J genes are TRBV5-1 and TRBJ2-5, with 7 bases that match TRBD1. This CDR3 has 14 residues. Trimming removed 4 bases from V and 3 bases from J; junction bases left unmatched: 6. Per germline, CDR1 SGHRS and CDR2 YFSETQ.

This clone has more than one count but fewer than ten. The chain is built from TRBV5-1 and TRBJ2-3; no clear D gene. The V gene's germline CDR1 is SGHRS and CDR2 YFSETQ. CDR3 length: 13 residues. V lost 4 bases, J lost 0 bases, and 6 bases lay in between. CDR3 sequence: CASSGASTDTQYF. CDR3 DNA: TGCGCCAGCAGCGGAGCTAGCACAGATACGCAGTATTTT.